This TCR beta chain appears in the sequencing data of a study of T-cell memory formation after mild COVID-19. Study overall: Clusters of TCRs were largely donor specific.

On this clonotype: Its antigen is not known.

The TCR alpha and TCR beta cDNA libraries, bearing sample barcodes and UMIs, were generated by 5'RACE using constant-segment primers. TCRdb called the 5' RACE reads again in MiXCR, with one record for every CDR3 protein. The sample holds more than 100,000 distinct CDR3 sequences, 5% to 6.5% seen once. The study's findings and limits: There was no confirmation that second-wave clones peaking on day 37 were SARS-CoV-2 specific. Researchers report contracting CD4+ clones mostly in CM and EM, with CD8+ clones in EMRA.

Germline loops: CDR1 LGHDT, CDR2 YNNKEL (reference sequence). The ends were cut back, 5 bases at V and 3 bases at J, with 20 bases in the middle. The CDR3 is 17 amino acids. The clonotype comes from an adult woman who had mild COVID-19 (a few samples of this study predate the infection). Cell type and time point are not known. The material sequenced was PBMCs or a T cell subset sorted from them (not recorded which). The gene calls are TRBV3-1 and TRBJ1-3; D is undetermined. Here the CDR3 reads CASSLDRRSWGGNTIYF. The CDR3, as DNA: TGTGCCAGCAGCTTGGACCGCCGATCTTGGGGTGGAAACACCATATATTTT.